These 3 T cell receptor beta chains were all obtained from the same sample, sequenced in a study of T-cell memory formation after mild COVID-19. TCRdb passed the 5' RACE reads through MiXCR, listing each CDR3 protein once. The sample has about 620,000 distinct CDR3 sequences; more than 15% are singletons. The source material was PBMCs or a T cell subset sorted from them (not recorded which). The receptors here all came from an adult woman who had mild COVID-19 (a few samples of this study predate the infection). Cell type and time point are not known.

The rearrangement joins TRBV7-6 to TRBJ2-1; D is undetermined. The CDR3 has 15 residues. Germline V gene lookup returns CDR1 SGHVS and CDR2 FNYEAQ. The V end lost 3 bases, the J end lost 4 bases, and 13 bases lay between the germline ends. The CDR3 protein is CASSFREGQYNEQFF. CDR3 sequence (DNA): TGTGCCAGCAGCTTTAGAGAAGGGCAGTACAATGAGCAGTTCTTC.

In its sample, this clonotype was seen a few times. The gene calls are TRBV7-2 and TRBJ2-1; 13 nucleotides line up with TRBD2. The germline V gene has CDR1 SGHTA and CDR2 FQGNSA. V trimming: 5 bases; J trimming: 8 bases; junction bases outside the gene matches: 9. There are 16 residues in the CDR3. CDR3 region: CASSRTSGRGMDEQFF. CDR3 sequence (DNA): TGTGCCAGCAGCAGGACTAGCGGGAGAGGGATGGATGAGCAGTTCTTC.

This clonotype turned up a few times. Compared with germline, one end of the junction differs, possibly owing to a read error. The chain has TRBV6-5 and TRBJ2-3, with 11 bases matching TRBD2. Germline V gene sequence: CDR1 MNHEY, CDR2 SVGAGI. This CDR3 region has 16 residues. The CDR3 spells CASRQLAGVRTDTQYF. The CDR3 DNA follows: TGTGCCAGCAGGCAACTAGCGGGGGTTCGCACGGATACGCAGTATTTT.